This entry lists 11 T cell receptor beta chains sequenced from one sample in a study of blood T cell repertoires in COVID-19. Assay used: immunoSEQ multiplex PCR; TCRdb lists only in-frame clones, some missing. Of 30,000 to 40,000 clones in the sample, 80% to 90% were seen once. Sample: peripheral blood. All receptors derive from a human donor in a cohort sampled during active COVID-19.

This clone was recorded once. DNA for the CDR3: TGCGCCAGCAGCTTTGGCGGGGATATAGATACGCAGTATTTT. Its protein product is CASSFGGDIDTQYF. J is TRBJ2-3 and V is TRBV5-1, with D possibly TRBD2 on 6 matching bases. Trimming stripped 2 bases from V and 5 bases from J, with 12 bases between. CDR1 SGHRS and CDR2 YFSETQ come from the germline V gene. The CDR3 extends over 14 amino acids.

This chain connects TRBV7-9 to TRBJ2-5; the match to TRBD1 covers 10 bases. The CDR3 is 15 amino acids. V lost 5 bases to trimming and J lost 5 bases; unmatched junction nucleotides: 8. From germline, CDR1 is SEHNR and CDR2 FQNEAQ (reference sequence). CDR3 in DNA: TGTGCCAGCAGCCTATCGACAGGGGGCTCGGAGACCCAGTACTTC. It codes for CASSLSTGGSETQYF.

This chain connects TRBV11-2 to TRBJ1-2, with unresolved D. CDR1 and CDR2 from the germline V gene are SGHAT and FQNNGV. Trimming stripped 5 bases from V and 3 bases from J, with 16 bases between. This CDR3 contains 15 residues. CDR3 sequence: CASSRPLADYYGYTF. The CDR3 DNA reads TGTGCCAGCAGCCGCCCCCTGGCAGATTACTATGGCTACACCTTC.

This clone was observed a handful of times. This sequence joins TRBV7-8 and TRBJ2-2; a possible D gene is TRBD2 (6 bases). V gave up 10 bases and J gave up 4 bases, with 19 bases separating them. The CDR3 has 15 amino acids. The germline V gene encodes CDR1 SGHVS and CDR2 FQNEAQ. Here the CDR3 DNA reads TGTGCCACCACTCTCGGAGGGCCAGGCACCGGGGAGCTGTTTTTT. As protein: CATTLGGPGTGELFF.

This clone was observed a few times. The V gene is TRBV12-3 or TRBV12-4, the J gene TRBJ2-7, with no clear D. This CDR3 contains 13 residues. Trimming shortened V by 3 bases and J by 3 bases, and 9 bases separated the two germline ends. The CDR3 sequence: CASSLPPVYEQYF. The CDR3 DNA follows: TGTGCCAGCAGTTTGCCCCCGGTCTACGAGCAGTACTTC.

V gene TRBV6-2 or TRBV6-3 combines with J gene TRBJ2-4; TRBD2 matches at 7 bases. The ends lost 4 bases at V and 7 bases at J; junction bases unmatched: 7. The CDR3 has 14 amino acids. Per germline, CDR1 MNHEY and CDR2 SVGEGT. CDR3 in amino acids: CASSSGGKRNIQYF. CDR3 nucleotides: TGTGCCAGCAGTTCGGGGGGTAAGAGGAACATTCAGTACTTC.

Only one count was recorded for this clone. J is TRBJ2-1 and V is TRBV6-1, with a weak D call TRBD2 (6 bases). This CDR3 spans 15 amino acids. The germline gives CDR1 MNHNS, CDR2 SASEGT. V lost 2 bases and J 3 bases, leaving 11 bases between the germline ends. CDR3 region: CASSEFGGGYNEQFF. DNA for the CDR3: TGTGCCAGCAGTGAATTTGGGGGAGGCTACAATGAGCAGTTCTTC.

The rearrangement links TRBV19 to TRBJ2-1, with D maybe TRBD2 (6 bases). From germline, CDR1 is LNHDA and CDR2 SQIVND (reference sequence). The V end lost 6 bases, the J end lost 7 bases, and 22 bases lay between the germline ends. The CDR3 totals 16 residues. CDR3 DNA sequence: TGTGCCAGTAGCGCCCCCAGGAGGGCATCAGATAATGAGCAGTTCTTC. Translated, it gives CASSAPRRASDNEQFF.

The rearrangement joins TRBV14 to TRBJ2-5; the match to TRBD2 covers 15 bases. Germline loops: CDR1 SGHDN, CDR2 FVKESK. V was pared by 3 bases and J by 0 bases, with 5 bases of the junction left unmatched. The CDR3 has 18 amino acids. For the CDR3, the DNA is TGTGCCAGCAGCCAGGGGACTAGCGGGAGGCCGTACCAAGAGACCCAGTACTTC. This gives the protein CASSQGTSGRPYQETQYF. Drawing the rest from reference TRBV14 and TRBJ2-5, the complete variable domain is EAGVTQFPSHSVIEKGQTVTLRCDPISGHDNLYWYRRVMGKEIKFLLHFVKESKQDESGMPNNRFLAERTGGTYSTLKVQPAELEDSGVYFCASSQGTSGRPYQETQYFGPGTRLLVL.

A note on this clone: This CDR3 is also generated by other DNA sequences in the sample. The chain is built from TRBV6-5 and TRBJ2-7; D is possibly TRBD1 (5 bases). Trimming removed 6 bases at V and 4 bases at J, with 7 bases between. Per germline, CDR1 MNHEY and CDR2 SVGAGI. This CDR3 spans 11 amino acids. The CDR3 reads CASRQGYEQYF. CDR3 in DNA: TGTGCCAGCAGGCAGGGTTACGAGCAGTACTTC.

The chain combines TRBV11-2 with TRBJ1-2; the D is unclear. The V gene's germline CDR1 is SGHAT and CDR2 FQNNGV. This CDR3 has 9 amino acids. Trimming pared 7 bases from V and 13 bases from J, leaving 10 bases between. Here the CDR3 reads CASTAGATF. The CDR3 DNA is TGTGCCAGCACCGCTGGAGCCACCTTC.